The next 27 T cell receptor beta chains were all read from a single sample in a study of blood T cells in healthy people across ages. The authors ran a second PCR of roughly 7 to 11 cycles using a sample-barcoded 5' primer and a J-beta primer mix. Via MiXCR, TCRdb re-called the 5' RACE reads, giving one row per CDR3 protein. The table includes over a million distinct CDR3 sequences, 45% detected once. Input material: blood. These receptors originate from a woman aged 55-75 years in good health.

This clonotype was counted only a few times. This sequence joins TRBV15 and TRBJ2-1, with a tentative D call TRBD2 (6 bases). Germline CDR1 is LNHNV and CDR2 is YYDKDF (reference sequence). The CDR3 covers 13 residues. The V end lost 1 base, the J end lost 7 bases, and 8 bases lay between the germline ends. The CDR3 bases are TGTGCCACCAGCAGAGCCGCGGGAAATGAGCAGTTCTTC. Residues: CATSRAAGNEQFF.

The chain joins TRBV4-1 to TRBJ2-1; perhaps TRBD2 as D (5 bases). Trimming stripped 0 bases from V and 2 bases from J, with 11 bases between. The CDR3 loop spans 16 amino acids. Per germline, CDR1 MGHRA and CDR2 YSYEKL. CDR3 in amino acids: CASSQDMDSTYNEQFF. In DNA, the CDR3 is TGCGCCAGCAGCCAAGATATGGACTCAACCTACAATGAGCAGTTCTTC.

This rearrangement joins TRBV7-2 to TRBJ2-5; 7 bases line up with TRBD2. V lost 1 base to trimming and J lost 2 bases; unmatched junction nucleotides: 13. The CDR3 sequence is 18 residues long. Per germline, CDR1 SGHTA and CDR2 FQGNSA. As DNA, the CDR3 is TGTGCCAGCAGCTTAGAGGGCGGGCTAGCGGTACTTCAAGAGACCCAGTACTTC. Translated, it gives CASSLEGGLAVLQETQYF.

A few counts support this clonotype. The chain couples TRBV28 to TRBJ1-5, with 7 bases that match TRBD1. CDR1 MDHEN and CDR2 SYDVKM come from the germline V gene. After removal of 3 bases from V and 8 bases from J, the junction contained 10 bases not matched to a gene. This CDR3 has 15 amino acids. This CDR3 reads CASSFNRGGVEPQHF. CDR3 bases: TGTGCCAGCAGTTTCAACAGGGGCGGGGTGGAGCCCCAGCATTTT.

The chain has TRBV7-9 and TRBJ2-1; D call uncertain. The germline V gene encodes CDR1 SEHNR and CDR2 FQNEAQ (reference sequence). The CDR3 consists of 14 residues. Trimming cost V 7 bases and J 7 bases, with 17 bases left between them. The DNA for the CDR3 is TGTGCCAGCACCCAGAGAGGTGCGACAAATGAGCAGTTCTTC. Its protein is CASTQRGATNEQFF.

The rearrangement uses TRBV7-9 and TRBJ2-4, with D perhaps matching TRBD1 or TRBD2 (5 bases each). Near its end, the DNA agrees better with TRBJ2-7, so the J call may be wrong. The CDR3 contains 11 residues. Germline-derived CDR1 and CDR2 are SEHNR and FQNEAQ (reference sequence). This CDR3 reads CARPREHEQYF. The CDR3 DNA reads TGTGCCAGACCCAGGGAGCACGAGCAGTACTTC.

The rearrangement joins TRBV29-1 to TRBJ2-1; maybe TRBD2 (6 bases). Germline V gives CDR1 SQVTM, CDR2 ANQGSEA. The CDR3 spans 12 residues. V was trimmed by 4 bases and J by 6 bases, leaving 10 bases between them. CDR3 sequence reads: CSVVSGVNEQFF. The CDR3 DNA sequence: TGCAGCGTTGTATCGGGAGTCAATGAGCAGTTCTTC.

V is TRBV27 and J is TRBJ2-4; D is possibly TRBD2 (7 bases). The DNA end is a closer match to TRBJ2-7, so the J assignment may be wrong. CDR1 and CDR2 (germline): MNHEY, SMNVEV (reference sequence). The CDR3 has 15 amino acids. The CDR3 nucleotides are TGTGCCAGCCGCTTAGGGGGGGGGTCTTCCTACGAGCAGTACTTC. Translation gives CASRLGGGSSYEQYF.

The chain employs TRBV6-2 or TRBV6-3 and TRBJ2-5; D unresolved. Trimming shortened V by 1 base and J by 11 bases, and 8 bases separated the two germline ends. There are 11 residues in the CDR3. Germline-derived CDR1 and CDR2 are MNHEY and SVGEGT. The CDR3 here is CASSYLAVQYF. CDR3 coding DNA: TGTGCCAGCAGTTACTTAGCCGTGCAGTACTTC.

The chain uses TRBV15 and TRBJ2-1; TRBD2 agrees at 7 bases. Looked up from germline, CDR1 is LNHNV and CDR2 is YYDKDF (reference sequence). V gave up 0 bases and J gave up 4 bases; unmatched junction bases: 9. The CDR3 runs 17 residues. The CDR3 loop is CATSRDLLAEPYNEQFF. CDR3 bases: TGTGCCACCAGCAGAGATCTGCTAGCGGAGCCTTACAATGAGCAGTTCTTC.

The rearrangement links TRBV6-5 to TRBJ2-3, with no clear D. The CDR3 is 13 residues long. V gave up 6 bases and J gave up 6 bases, with 13 bases separating them. Germline V gene data show CDR1 as MNHEY and CDR2 as SVGAGI. CDR3 nucleotide sequence: TGTGCCAGCAGGACCCTAGGGCTGGATACGCAGTATTTT. Protein: CASRTLGLDTQYF.

This clonotype was seen only a few times. The CDR3 region is CSASGGTGYEQYF. The CDR3 DNA follows: TGCAGTGCTAGCGGAGGGACAGGCTACGAGCAGTACTTC. This chain connects TRBV20-1 to TRBJ2-7; 8 bases are a match to TRBD1. The CDR3 is 13 amino acids. Germline assignment: CDR1 DFQATT and CDR2 SNEGSKA (reference sequence). Losses at the gene ends were 3 bases for V and 3 bases for J; bases not matched to a gene: 4.

This sequence joins TRBV20-1 and TRBJ1-5, with unresolved D. The CDR3 sequence is 14 residues long. CDR1 and CDR2 from the germline V gene are DFQATT and SNEGSKA (reference sequence). Trimming stripped 0 bases from V and 4 bases from J, with 10 bases between. CDR3 sequence reads: CSARDGEGNQPQHF. CDR3 DNA sequence: TGCAGTGCTAGAGATGGGGAAGGTAATCAGCCCCAGCATTTT.

This clonotype was observed a few times. This rearrangement joins TRBV29-1 to TRBJ2-7; TRBD2 matches at 11 bases. The CDR3 is made up of 17 amino acids. The junction had 14 bases not matched to a gene; V was cut back by 7 bases and J by 0 bases. Germline CDR1 and CDR2: SQVTM and ANQGSEA. The CDR3 DNA reads as TGCAGCGCCGGGCGGGGACTAGCGGCCATAAGCTCCTACGAGCAGTACTTC. Translating it yields CSAGRGLAAISSYEQYF.

The V call is TRBV7-9, the J call TRBJ2-5; 9 bases map to TRBD2. J was trimmed by 5 bases and V by 2 bases; bases with no gene match: 9. Germline V gene data show CDR1 as SEHNR and CDR2 as FQNEAQ (reference sequence). This CDR3 comprises 16 residues. Written as DNA, the CDR3 is TGTGCCAGCAGCTTACCAGCGGGAGGAACTTGGGAGACCCAGTACTTC. This gives the protein CASSLPAGGTWETQYF.

This clonotype was detected only a few times. The V and J genes are TRBV21-1 and TRBJ2-5. TRBV21-1 is a listed pseudogene. The CDR3 extends over 13 amino acids. CDR3 residues: CASTQASQETQYF. The CDR3 bases are TGTGCCAGCACTCAAGCGAGTCAAGAGACCCAGTACTTC.

The rearrangement uses TRBV12-5 and TRBJ1-5; 7 nucleotides align to TRBD1. Germline V gene lookup returns CDR1 LGHNT and CDR2 FRNRAP. The CDR3 is made up of 13 amino acids. V lost 0 bases to trimming and J lost 13 bases; unmatched junction nucleotides: 6. CDR3 amino acids: CASGLVGGTVQHF. The CDR3 region has the DNA TGTGCTAGTGGTTTGGTAGGCGGGACAGTGCAGCATTTT.

This clonotype appeared a few times. The chain joins TRBV3-1 to TRBJ2-1; 13 bases line up with TRBD2. The CDR3 consists of 16 residues. J gave up 8 bases and V 4 bases, and 8 bases lay outside the gene matches. In germline, CDR1 is LGHDT, CDR2 YNNKEL (reference sequence). CDR3 sequence (DNA): TGTGCCAGCAGCCTGCAGACTAGCGGGAGGTCCCATGAGCAGTTCTTC. Its protein product is CASSLQTSGRSHEQFF.

The genes are TRBV20-1 and TRBJ2-5; 7 nucleotides agree with TRBD2. TRBJ2-7 matches the DNA end more closely, so the J call is doubtful. The CDR3 consists of 13 residues. Germline CDR1 DFQATT, CDR2 SNEGSKA (reference sequence). Here the CDR3 reads CSASSGLKAEQYF. In DNA, the CDR3 is TGCAGTGCCAGTAGCGGGCTTAAGGCCGAGCAGTACTTC.

As DNA, the CDR3 is TGTGCCTGGAGCCAGCTATTGGGTGGCTACACCTTC. Translating gives CAWSQLLGGYTF. The V gene is TRBV30, the J gene TRBJ1-2; no clear D gene. Trimming took off 3 bases at V and 7 bases at J, with 12 bases between the two ends. The CDR3 runs to 12 residues. The V gene's germline CDR1 is GTSNPN and CDR2 SVGIG (reference sequence).

This clonotype was found a few times. The chain uses TRBV15 and TRBJ2-5; D is possibly TRBD2 (5 bases). V lost 0 bases and J lost 7, with 15 bases in between. The CDR3 extends over 15 amino acids. Looked up from germline, CDR1 is LNHNV and CDR2 is YYDKDF (reference sequence). The chain's CDR3 is CATSRDREPRGTQYF. DNA of the CDR3: TGTGCCACCAGCAGAGATCGGGAACCCCGAGGGACCCAGTACTTC.

This chain uses TRBV20-1 with TRBJ1-5, with a tentative D call TRBD1 (6 bases). Germline V lookup: CDR1 DFQATT, CDR2 SNEGSKA (reference sequence). The CDR3 is 14 residues long. The V end lost 3 bases, the J end lost 7 bases, and 16 bases lay between the germline ends. The CDR3 here is CSASDTGPRQPQHF. The CDR3 DNA reads TGCAGTGCTAGCGACACAGGGCCGCGGCAGCCCCAGCATTTT.

The chain is built from TRBV6-1 and TRBJ2-7; 7 nucleotides align to TRBD2. Germline values: CDR1 MNHNS, CDR2 SASEGT. V lost 4 bases to trimming and J lost 2 bases; unmatched junction nucleotides: 8. There are 15 residues in the CDR3. CDR3 loop: CASSVYIAGTYEQYF. The CDR3 coding sequence is TGTGCCAGCAGTGTATATATAGCGGGCACCTACGAGCAGTACTTC.

A word on this clonotype: One end of the junction does not line up with germline, which may come from a read error. This chain connects TRBV3-1 to TRBJ1-2, with a weak D call TRBD1 (6 bases). CDR1 is LGHDT, CDR2 YNNKEL, per germline (reference sequence). The length of the CDR3 is 15 residues. The CDR3 protein is CASSQGIGGGYGYTF. CDR3 bases: TGTGCCAGCAGTCAAGGCATTGGGGGCGGGTATGGCTACACCTTC.

The chain uses TRBV2 and TRBJ2-1, with TRBD2 identical over 10 bases. Per the germline V gene, CDR1 is SNHLY and CDR2 is FYNNEI. This CDR3 contains 15 residues. Trimming took 3 bases from V and 4 from J; bases not matched to a gene: 3. CDR3 sequence: CASSEGLASYNEQFF. The CDR3 bases are TGTGCCAGCAGTGAGGGACTAGCGTCTTACAATGAGCAGTTCTTC.

Only a few counts were recorded for this clonotype. The V call is TRBV24-1, the J call TRBJ2-7; 9 bases are shared with TRBD1. CDR1 is KGHDR, CDR2 SFDVKD, per germline. CDR3 length equals 15 residues. With 4 bases clipped from V and 6 bases from J, the junction kept 9 bases outside the gene matches. In DNA form, the CDR3 reads TGTGCCACCAGTGACACCGGGACAGGGCCGGGCGAGCAGTACTTC. It encodes CATSDTGTGPGEQYF.

The chain uses TRBV11-2 and TRBJ2-5; D is unclear. CDR3 size: 13 residues. With 0 bases removed from V and 0 bases from J, the gap between germline ends came to 2 bases. CDR1 is SGHAT and CDR2 is FQNNGV in the germline V gene. CDR3 sequence (DNA): TGTGCCAGCAGCTTAGAATACCAAGAGACCCAGTACTTC. Amino acid sequence: CASSLEYQETQYF.